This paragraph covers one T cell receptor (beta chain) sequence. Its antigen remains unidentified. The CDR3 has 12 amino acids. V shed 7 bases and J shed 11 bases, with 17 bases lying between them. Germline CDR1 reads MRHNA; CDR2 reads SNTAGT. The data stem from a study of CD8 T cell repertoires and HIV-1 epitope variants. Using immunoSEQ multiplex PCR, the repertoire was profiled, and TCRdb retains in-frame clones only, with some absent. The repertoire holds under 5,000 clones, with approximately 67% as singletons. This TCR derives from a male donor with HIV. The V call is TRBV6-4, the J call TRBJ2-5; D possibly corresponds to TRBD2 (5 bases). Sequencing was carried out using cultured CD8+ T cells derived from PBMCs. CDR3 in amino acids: CASTPYPWEQYF. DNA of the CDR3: TGTGCCAGCACCCCTTACCCCTGGGAGCAGTACTTC.